This T cell receptor (beta chain) was sequenced in a study of CD8+ T cells in alopecia areata. Background on the study: A 6-month period off drug followed tofacitinib, which lasted 6 to 18 months. Findings of the study overall: It was lesional scalp, especially alopecia totalis/universalis, that showed higher clonality than normal scalp.

Alopecia areata patients provided lesional scalp punch biopsies and peripheral blood, both collected for the study. This clone appeared a few times. The antigen is undetermined. cDNA reverse transcribed from extracted RNA served as the sequencing template. Method: immunoSEQ multiplex PCR; TCRdb's copy keeps in-frame clones and lacks some. The profile shows 150,000 to 160,000 clones, less than 65% of them singletons. CDR1 and CDR2 from the germline V gene are SGHDT and YYEEEE. This CDR3 is 13 amino acids long. With 0 bases removed from V and 3 bases from J, the gap between germline ends came to 6 bases.

The starting material was CD8+ T cells sorted from blood, obtained at week 0. The chain is built from TRBV5-6 and TRBJ1-1; no definite D call. The receptor was isolated from a human donor with alopecia areata. This CDR3 reads CASSLDRYTEAFF. CDR3 bases: TGTGCCAGCAGCTTGGATAGATACACTGAAGCTTTCTTT.